The present TCR beta chain was sequenced within a study of blood T cell repertoires in COVID-19. Study-level information: Whether acute or convalescent, the COVID-19 samples came from the United States, Italy and Spain. Sources were T cells, B-cell-depleted T cells, or PBMCs; the material itself was cDNA or gDNA.

The CDR3 totals 15 residues. CDR1 and CDR2 from the germline V gene are SGHRS and YFSETQ. V was shortened by 0 bases and J by 5 bases, with 14 bases between the two germline ends. Per the original methods: Reference gene primers were amplified, and this amplification served to estimate nucleated cell counts. Libraries were prepared by immunoSEQ multiplex PCR; TCRdb keeps only in-frame clonotypes and omits some of them. D and trimming come from the DNA, and the V and J calls and clone size come from that table. The sample contains some 150,000 clones, roughly 85% of which appear only once. Input material: peripheral blood. The chain joins TRBV5-1 to TRBJ2-5; weak D call: TRBD1 (5 bases). The clonotype was recovered from a man in his forties with acute or convalescent COVID-19. The CDR3 region is CASSLGGQRQETQYF. The CDR3 bases are TGCGCCAGCAGCTTGGGTGGACAACGGCAGGAGACCCAGTACTTC.